Each of the 10 T cell receptor beta chains below was sequenced from the same sample in a study of CD8+ T cells in alopecia areata. RNA extraction and reverse transcription yielded cDNA as sequencing template. TCRdb's copy holds only in-frame clones and misses some; the assay was immunoSEQ multiplex PCR. The sample has approximately 130,000 clones; 61% are singletons. Treatment: oral pan-JAK inhibitor, 5-10 mg twice daily. The source was CD4+ T cells sorted from blood, collected at week 4, from a patient treated with tofacitinib. The source is a human donor with alopecia areata.

The chain combines TRBV2 with TRBJ1-5; D ambiguous. This CDR3 spans 14 amino acids. The germline gives CDR1 SNHLY, CDR2 FYNNEI. V dropped 5 bases and J dropped 5 bases, with 13 bases sitting between them. CDR3 DNA sequence: TGTGCCAGCAGTCCAAGGGAAACCTATCAGCCCCAGCATTTT. Translation: CASSPRETYQPQHF. Full variable domain (remainder filled in from reference TRBV2 and TRBJ1-5): EPEVTQTPSHQVTQMGQEVILRCVPISNHLYFYWYRQILGQKVEFLVSFYNNEISEKSEIFDDQFSVERPDGSNFTLKIRSTKLEDSAMYFCASSPRETYQPQHFGDGTRLSIL.

This clone turned up a few times. V usage is TRBV5-6 and J usage is TRBJ2-1; D remains ambiguous. The CDR3 contains 15 residues. V dropped 4 bases and J dropped 0 bases, with 11 bases sitting between them. Germline values: CDR1 SGHDT, CDR2 YYEEEE. The CDR3 spells CASSPDLSSYNEQFF. CDR3 DNA: TGTGCCAGCAGCCCCGACTTGAGCTCCTACAATGAGCAGTTCTTC.

This chain joins TRBV2 and TRBJ2-6; 7 nucleotides align to TRBD1. Losses at the gene ends were 7 bases for V and 2 bases for J; bases not matched to a gene: 5. Germline CDR1 SNHLY, CDR2 FYNNEI. The CDR3 is made up of 15 amino acids. The CDR3 sequence is CASTIDRAGANVLTF. The CDR3 DNA reads as TGTGCCAGCACCATTGACAGGGCTGGGGCCAACGTCCTGACTTTC.

The sample holds a few counts of this clone. The rearrangement links TRBV2 to TRBJ2-7; 8 nucleotides match TRBD1. With V trimmed by 7 bases and J by 5 bases, 7 bases remained unmatched. The V gene's germline CDR1 is SNHLY and CDR2 FYNNEI. The CDR3 has 13 amino acids. The CDR3 bases are TGTGCCAGCACCGAGGACAGGGTACACGAGCAGTACTTC. It codes for CASTEDRVHEQYF.

The chain employs TRBV5-4 and TRBJ2-5; D might be TRBD2 (5 bases). V shed 0 bases and J shed 3 bases, with 12 bases lying between them. The CDR3 length is 15 residues. The germline V gene encodes CDR1 SGHNT and CDR2 YYREEE (reference sequence). CDR3 sequence (DNA): TGTGCCAGCAGCTTGGCCCAGAGGGCCGAAGAGACCCAGTACTTC. It translates to CASSLAQRAEETQYF.

V is TRBV10-3 and J is TRBJ2-5; the D gene is possibly TRBD1 (6 bases). The germline V gene encodes CDR1 ENHRY and CDR2 SYGVKD. V lost 8 bases and J 3 bases, leaving 28 bases between the germline ends. This CDR3 has 18 residues. CDR3 in amino acids: CAIRVSPARGTLKETQYF. CDR3 sequence (DNA): TGTGCCATCCGTGTCAGTCCGGCGAGGGGGACCTTGAAAGAGACCCAGTACTTC.

V and J are TRBV7-2 and TRBJ2-1; TRBD2 aligns across 15 bases. Germline CDR1 reads SGHTA; CDR2 reads FQGNSA. J lost 4 bases, V lost 5 bases, and 3 bases had no gene match. The CDR3 is 16 residues long. CDR3 loop: CASSVGLAGGYNEQFF. CDR3 nucleotides: TGTGCCAGCAGCGTCGGACTAGCGGGAGGGTACAATGAGCAGTTCTTC.

V usage is TRBV18 and J usage is TRBJ1-1; D is possibly TRBD1 (6 bases). The germline V gene has CDR1 KGHSH and CDR2 LQKENI. The V end was cut by 5 bases, the J end by 4 bases, with 11 bases between. The CDR3 length is 13 residues. The CDR3 nucleotides read TGTGCCAGCTCATCACAGGGTCGCACTGAAGCTTTCTTT. It encodes CASSSQGRTEAFF. The variable domain in full, completed from reference TRBV18 and TRBJ1-1, reads NAGVMQNPRHLVRRRGQEARLRCSPMKGHSHVYWYRQLPEEGLKFMVYLQKENIIDESGMPKERFSAEFPKEGPSILRIQQVVRGDSAAYFCASSSQGRTEAFFGQGTRLTVV.

The chain employs TRBV14 and TRBJ2-7; 8 positions agree with TRBD2. Germline CDR1 is SGHDN and CDR2 is FVKESK. The CDR3 sequence is 16 residues long. Trimming removed 1 base from V and 6 bases from J; junction bases left unmatched: 11. The CDR3: CASSQALAGLVSEQYF. The CDR3 DNA reads TGTGCCAGCAGCCAAGCGCTAGCGGGCCTGGTTAGCGAGCAGTACTTC.

This clone was detected only a few times. The J gene is TRBJ2-3, the V gene TRBV6-5, with D possibly TRBD2 on 6 matching bases. Between the trimmed V and J ends, which lost 7 bases and 4 bases, there was a span of 12 bases. Germline V lookup: CDR1 MNHEY, CDR2 SVGAGI. The CDR3 consists of 13 residues. The CDR3 DNA is TGTGCCAGCAAAGCGGGCGGGCCAGATACGCAGTATTTT. Encoded protein: CASKAGGPDTQYF.